Below, 5 T cell receptor beta chains from the same sample are listed, as sequenced in a study of control samples from healthy donors and cancer patients. Libraries were prepared by immunoSEQ multiplex PCR; TCRdb keeps only in-frame clonotypes and omits some of them. The table shows some 150,000 clones, with nearly 96% occurring only once. Sequenced sample: blood. Every receptor here comes from a woman in her thirties in good health.

This clone occurred once. This chain joins TRBV5-1 and TRBJ1-2; D possibly corresponds to TRBD1 (6 bases). CDR3 length: 11 residues. The V end was cut by 0 bases, the J end by 10 bases, with 7 bases between. Per germline, CDR1 SGHRS and CDR2 YFSETQ. CDR3 sequence (DNA): TGCGCCAGCAGCTTGGCAGGGGACTACACCTTC. Translated, it gives CASSLAGDYTF.

The chain has TRBV5-4 and TRBJ2-5; D gene unclear. The CDR3 loop spans 13 amino acids. Germline assignment: CDR1 SGHNT and CDR2 YYREEE (reference sequence). With 7 bases removed from V and 5 bases from J, the gap between germline ends came to 15 bases. The DNA for the CDR3 is TGTGCCAGCGGGCTCGGTCCCACGGAGACCCAGTACTTC. Encoded protein: CASGLGPTETQYF. The complete variable domain, with remaining parts taken from reference TRBV5-4 and TRBJ2-5, reads ETGVTQSPTHLIKTRGQQVTLRCSSQSGHNTVSWYQQALGQGPQFIFQYYREEENGRGNFPPRFSGLQFPNYSSELNVNALELDDSALYLCASGLGPTETQYFGPGTRLLVL.

This clone was observed a single time. The genes are TRBV6-1 and TRBJ1-4, with no clear D. The V gene's germline CDR1 is MNHNS and CDR2 SASEGT. V was shortened by 1 base and J by 3 bases, with 15 bases between the two germline ends. CDR3 size: 17 residues. CDR3 nucleotide sequence: TGTGCCAGCAGTGAAGGAGGCGCTCCCAGACCTAATGAAAAACTGTTTTTT. Its protein is CASSEGGAPRPNEKLFF.

The chain joins TRBV6-5 to TRBJ2-6; no firm D call. The V and J ends lost 9 bases and 0 bases respectively, with 9 bases between them. The germline gives CDR1 MNHEY, CDR2 SVGAGI. The CDR3 extends over 14 amino acids. The CDR3 bases are TGTGCCAGTCGGAGTAGCTCTGGGGCCAACGTCCTGACTTTC. Amino acid sequence: CASRSSSGANVLTF.

The V and J genes are TRBV3-1 (or the pseudogene TRBV3-2) and TRBJ2-7, with D uncertain. The CDR3 is made up of 16 amino acids. Germline V gene data show CDR1 as LGHDT and CDR2 as YNNKEL (reference sequence). The V and J ends lost 1 base and 0 bases respectively, with 13 bases between them. CDR3 bases: TGTGCCAGCAGCCAAGGAGGCACCTTCCACTCCTACGAGCAGTACTTC. Translating it yields CASSQGGTFHSYEQYF.